This T cell receptor beta chain emerged from a study of OX40 agonist ivuxolimab in advanced cancers. General study results and limits: Doses of 0.1 to 3.0 mg/kg were accompanied by clonal expansion of CD4+ and CD8+ blood T cells by week 6.

Here immunoSEQ multiplex PCR was the method, and the copy in TCRdb shows in-frame clones only, minus some. Here the sample spans about 120,000 clones, more than 80% being singletons. This CDR3 is built from 14 residues. The germline V gene has CDR1 SGHRS and CDR2 YFSETQ. V was shortened by 4 bases and J by 0 bases, with 10 bases between the two germline ends. Comment on this clone: The antigen is not known.

Systemic immunosuppression or autoimmune disease history was grounds to exclude patients. The starting material was CD4+ or CD8+ T cells sorted from blood, obtained in a trial of the OX40 agonist ivuxolimab. The V and J genes are TRBV5-1 and TRBJ1-1, with D hard to call. This TCR derives from an adult with an advanced solid tumor such as melanoma, head and neck, liver or kidney cancer. DNA for the CDR3: TGCGCCAGCAGCCGGGGATATATGAACACTGAAGCTTTCTTT. Protein sequence: CASSRGYMNTEAFF.